This TCR beta chain was profiled in a study of blood T cell repertoires in COVID-19. Study context: Researchers got acute and convalescent COVID-19 samples from the United States, Italy and Spain.

This CDR3 has 15 amino acids. V gave up 7 bases and J gave up 3 bases; unmatched junction bases: 9. Germline loops: CDR1 LNHDA, CDR2 SQIVND (reference sequence). Authors' methods: Amplification with reference gene primers provided the estimates of nucleated cell counts. The assay was immunoSEQ multiplex PCR, and TCRdb's table has in-frame clones only and misses some. The V and J calls and clone size were taken over from that table, and D and trimming were inferred from the DNA. Counted here are 280,000 or so clones, about 91% occurring once; the ten biggest clones make up roughly 7%. Material for sequencing was peripheral blood. The receptor comes from a woman in her thirties who had recovered from COVID-19. The chain employs TRBV19 and TRBJ2-7; the match to TRBD1 covers 10 bases. CDR3 in amino acids: CASTPTGGNHYEQYF. In nucleotides, the CDR3 is TGTGCCAGTACCCCGACAGGGGGCAACCACTACGAGCAGTACTTC.